This TCR beta chain was captured by sequencing in a study of blood T cell repertoires in COVID-19. The repertoire was sequenced with immunoSEQ multiplex PCR; TCRdb's copy has only in-frame clones and lacks some. The table records approximately 180,000 clones, more than 85% of them present only once. Germline V gene lookup returns CDR1 MGHRA and CDR2 YSYEKL. The CDR3 runs to 16 residues. Trimming pared 0 bases from V and 3 bases from J, leaving 11 bases between. The V and J genes are TRBV4-1 and TRBJ2-2; TRBD1 is a possible D gene (6 bases). The clonotype originates from a human donor with acute COVID-19. The donor label of this sample is uncertain. The sequenced sample consisted of PBMCs or T cells enriched from blood (not recorded which). The CDR3 protein is CASSQDLSGDTGELFF. The CDR3 region has the DNA TGCGCCAGCAGCCAAGATTTATCAGGGGACACCGGGGAGCTGTTTTTT.